The 28 T cell receptor beta chains listed next were all sequenced from one sample in a study of response to subunit inactivated influenza vaccine. TCRdb reprocessed the RT-PCR reads via MiXCR and lists one record per CDR3 protein. Of 800,000 or so distinct CDR3 sequences in the sample, around 20% were seen once. This sample comprised PBMCs from blood, obtained more than 4 days after vaccination. The receptor set was obtained from a man aged 50 to 59 who received an inactivated influenza vaccine.

The gene calls are TRBV5-1 and TRBJ2-1; TRBD1 aligns across 8 bases. Germline V lookup: CDR1 SGHRS, CDR2 YFSETQ. This CDR3 is built from 15 residues. Losses at the gene ends were 6 bases for V and 8 bases for J; bases not matched to a gene: 13. As DNA, the CDR3 is TGCGCCAGCACCTCCACGCAGGACAGGGCGGATGAGCAGTTCTTC. Encoded protein: CASTSTQDRADEQFF.

The gene calls are TRBV10-2 and TRBJ1-1, with D possibly matching TRBD1 (6 bases). The V and J ends lost 3 bases and 8 bases respectively, with 13 bases between them. Germline-derived CDR1 and CDR2 are WSHSY and SAAADI. The length of the CDR3 is 13 residues. CDR3 sequence reads: CASSDKGRGEAFF. The CDR3 DNA reads as TGCGCCAGCAGTGATAAAGGAAGGGGGGAAGCTTTCTTT.

The chain links TRBV29-1 to TRBJ2-3; D is undetermined. The V end lost 4 bases, the J end lost 3 bases, and 8 bases lay between the germline ends. This CDR3 region has 12 residues. Germline-derived CDR1 and CDR2 are SQVTM and ANQGSEA. The CDR3 DNA sequence: TGCAGCGTTGTCCCAGTAACAGATACGCAGTATTTT. Its protein is CSVVPVTDTQYF.

V usage is TRBV6-1 and J usage is TRBJ1-2; 7 positions match TRBD1. CDR3 length equals 14 residues. V was pared by 3 bases and J by 8 bases, with 9 bases of the junction left unmatched. The germline CDR1 and CDR2 sequences are MNHNS and SASEGT. CDR3 nucleotide sequence: TGTGCCAGCAGTGACGCTGTGGGAGGGGGCGGCTACACCTTC. This translates into CASSDAVGGGGYTF.

This chain joins TRBV6-5 and TRBJ1-2; 9 bases line up with TRBD1. Losses at the gene ends were 2 bases for V and 1 base for J; bases not matched to a gene: 8. Germline values: CDR1 MNHEY, CDR2 SVGAGI. The CDR3 is 17 residues long. The CDR3 is CASSYVRDRAYNYGYTF. The CDR3, as DNA: TGTGCCAGCAGTTACGTACGGGACAGGGCTTATAACTATGGCTACACCTTC.

This chain links TRBV28 with TRBJ1-2; D is unresolved. Germline V gene lookup returns CDR1 MDHEN and CDR2 SYDVKM. The length of the CDR3 is 12 residues. V lost 2 bases and J lost 5, with 6 bases in between. As DNA, the CDR3 is TGTGCCAGCAGTTTAGCAAAGTATGGCTACACCTTC. It encodes CASSLAKYGYTF.

The chain recombines TRBV20-1 with TRBJ2-1; TRBD2 matches at 9 bases. Germline CDR1 DFQATT, CDR2 SNEGSKA (reference sequence). V was clipped by 2 bases and J by 0 bases; unmatched bases: 5. CDR3 length: 16 amino acids. CDR3 region: CSARPSSGSSYNEQFF. The DNA of the CDR3 is TGCAGTGCTAGACCAAGTAGCGGGAGCTCCTACAATGAGCAGTTCTTC.

The rearrangement links TRBV12-3 or TRBV12-4 to TRBJ2-7; perhaps TRBD1 as D (5 bases). The V end lost 3 bases, the J end lost 6 bases, and 12 bases lay between the germline ends. The length of the CDR3 is 13 residues. The CDR3 sequence: CASSFFLGAEQYF. CDR3 DNA: TGTGCCAGCAGTTTTTTTCTAGGGGCCGAGCAGTACTTC.

This clonotype was counted between two and nine times. V usage is TRBV29-1 and J usage is TRBJ2-7; 8 positions match TRBD1. The V segment lost 2 bases and the J segment 4 bases; nucleotides outside the gene matches: 7. CDR1 and CDR2 (germline): SQVTM, ANQGSEA. The CDR3 totals 14 residues. The CDR3 nucleotides are TGCAGCGTTGAATTTAGGACAGGGAATTACGAGCAGTACTTC. Amino acids: CSVEFRTGNYEQYF.

The chain uses TRBV7-9 and TRBJ2-1; the match to TRBD2 covers 11 bases. This CDR3 has 17 residues. V gave up 1 base and J gave up 4 bases; unmatched junction bases: 6. Germline V lookup: CDR1 SEHNR, CDR2 FQNEAQ (reference sequence). The CDR3: CASSLVASGGPYNEQFF. The CDR3 DNA reads TGTGCCAGCAGCTTAGTAGCTAGCGGGGGGCCATACAATGAGCAGTTCTTC.

The chain carries TRBV24-1 and TRBJ2-5, with TRBD1 matching over 10 bases. The CDR3 is 16 amino acids. Germline values: CDR1 KGHDR, CDR2 SFDVKD. V was pared by 0 bases and J by 2 bases, with 2 bases of the junction left unmatched. CDR3 sequence: CATSDLTGQGQETQYF. CDR3 coding DNA: TGTGCCACCAGTGATTTGACGGGACAGGGGCAAGAGACCCAGTACTTC.

The rearrangement uses TRBV28 and TRBJ1-1; no clear D gene. There are 14 residues in the CDR3. Looked up from germline, CDR1 is MDHEN and CDR2 is SYDVKM. Trimming removed 8 bases from V and 1 base from J, with 14 bases in between. CDR3: CASEPALPNTEAFF. The CDR3 nucleotides are TGTGCCAGCGAACCGGCCCTCCCGAACACTGAAGCTTTCTTT. Supplemented by reference TRBV28 and TRBJ1-1, the full variable domain reads DVKVTQSSRYLVKRTGEKVFLECVQDMDHENMFWYRQDPGLGLRLIYFSYDVKMKEKGDIPEGYSVSREKKERFSLILESASTNQTSMYLCASEPALPNTEAFFGQGTRLTVV.

There are a few counts of this clonotype. The J gene is TRBJ2-7, the V gene TRBV6-2 or TRBV6-3; 9 nucleotides align to TRBD1. CDR3 length: 18 amino acids. J was trimmed by 0 bases and V by 0 bases; bases with no gene match: 9. Looked up from germline, CDR1 is MNHEY and CDR2 is SVGEGT. The CDR3 is CASSYSIEDRGPSYEQYF. CDR3 DNA sequence: TGTGCCAGCAGTTACTCGATAGAGGACAGGGGACCCTCCTACGAGCAGTACTTC.

The CDR3 DNA is TGCAGCGTTGAATCCGCCGGGGCCTATGGCTACACCTTC. Protein sequence: CSVESAGAYGYTF. The chain carries TRBV29-1 and TRBJ1-2, with TRBD1 as a possible D gene (5 bases). Per germline, CDR1 SQVTM and CDR2 ANQGSEA. With 2 bases removed from V and 4 bases from J, the gap between germline ends came to 11 bases. This CDR3 contains 13 residues.

The V and J genes are TRBV12-3 or TRBV12-4 and TRBJ2-2, with D perhaps matching TRBD1 (5 bases). There are 16 residues in the CDR3. Between the trimmed V and J ends, which lost 3 bases and 6 bases, there was a span of 17 bases. CDR3 sequence: CASSFSGRDGAGELFF. CDR3 nucleotide sequence: TGTGCCAGCAGTTTCTCGGGCAGGGATGGGGCCGGGGAGCTGTTTTTT.

The rearrangement links TRBV6-2 or TRBV6-3 to TRBJ1-4; tentative D call: TRBD1 (5 bases). The germline CDR1 and CDR2 sequences are MNHEY and SVGEGT. Trimming pared 1 base from V and 6 bases from J, leaving 27 bases between. The CDR3 is 20 residues long. CDR3 sequence reads: CASSYFTSRTSDRFHEKLFF. The CDR3 DNA sequence: TGTGCCAGCAGTTACTTTACTTCCCGGACATCTGACCGATTCCATGAAAAACTGTTTTTT.

The gene calls are TRBV6-2 or TRBV6-3 and TRBJ2-7; 7 bases are shared with TRBD1. The germline V gene has CDR1 MNHEY and CDR2 SVGEGT. J lost 6 bases, V lost 2 bases, and 4 bases had no gene match. The CDR3 has 13 residues. The CDR3 region is CASSYATGSEQYF. CDR3 coding DNA: TGTGCCAGCAGTTACGCGACAGGGTCCGAGCAGTACTTC.

This clonotype has just a few counts. The V call is TRBV18, the J call TRBJ1-4; the D gene is possibly TRBD1 (6 bases). With 6 bases removed from V and 0 bases from J, the gap between germline ends came to 14 bases. CDR1 KGHSH and CDR2 LQKENI come from the germline V gene. This CDR3 spans 16 amino acids. Here the CDR3 DNA reads TGTGCCAGCTCTCTTAGGACAGATGCAACTAATGAAAAACTGTTTTTT. Encoded protein: CASSLRTDATNEKLFF.

This clonotype was detected only a few times. The CDR3 nucleotides are TGTGCCAGCAGTCGAGAGGCAACGGGAGGGTTCAATGAGCAGTTCTTC. This codes for CASSREATGGFNEQFF. The rearrangement uses TRBV7-2 and TRBJ2-1; 8 bases align to TRBD2. Germline CDR1 SGHTA, CDR2 FQGNSA. Germline trimming cut 6 bases from V and 6 bases from J; bases unmatched to any gene: 13. There are 16 residues in the CDR3.

This clonotype was found many times. The chain links TRBV7-2 to TRBJ2-5; tentatively, D is TRBD2 (5 bases). CDR3 length: 13 amino acids. V was clipped by 6 bases and J by 5 bases, with 13 bases between them. From germline, CDR1 is SGHTA and CDR2 FQGNSA. The CDR3 spells CASRTPPGETQYF. In DNA form, the CDR3 reads TGTGCCAGCAGAACACCACCGGGGGAGACCCAGTACTTC. Drawing the rest from reference TRBV7-2 and TRBJ2-5, the complete variable domain is GAGVSQSPSNKVTEKGKDVELRCDPISGHTALYWYRQSLGQGLEFLIYFQGNSAPDKSGLPSDRFSAERTGGSVSTLTIQRTQQEDSAVYLCASRTPPGETQYFGPGTRLLVL.

This chain links TRBV20-1 with TRBJ2-1, with D hard to call. Germline V gives CDR1 DFQATT, CDR2 SNEGSKA (reference sequence). The CDR3 loop spans 14 amino acids. Trimming stripped 5 bases from V and 0 bases from J, with 11 bases between. DNA for the CDR3: TGCAGTGCTGGGATACTAAACTCCTACAATGAGCAGTTCTTC. Amino acid sequence: CSAGILNSYNEQFF.

The V and J genes are TRBV12-3 or TRBV12-4 and TRBJ1-1; D remains ambiguous. Trimming left V 2 bases short and J 0 bases short, with 7 bases between. The CDR3 has 14 amino acids. The CDR3 is CASSLRGVNTEAFF. CDR3 nucleotides: TGTGCCAGCAGTTTACGGGGAGTGAACACTGAAGCTTTCTTT.

This chain uses TRBV6-2 or TRBV6-3 with TRBJ2-3, with a weak D call TRBD1 (5 bases). The CDR3 is made up of 15 amino acids. Germline CDR1 reads MNHEY; CDR2 reads SVGEGT. The germline V and J ends were trimmed by 2 bases and 2 bases, with 11 bases remaining between them. In nucleotides, the CDR3 is TGTGCCAGCAGTTACGGACATACCACCACAGATACGCAGTATTTT. It codes for CASSYGHTTTDTQYF.

There are a few counts of this clonotype. The rearrangement links TRBV3-1 to TRBJ1-2, with D possibly being TRBD1 (5 bases). The CDR3 has 14 residues. The ends were cut back, 5 bases at V and 6 bases at J, with 16 bases in the middle. Germline CDR1 LGHDT, CDR2 YNNKEL (reference sequence). The CDR3 region is CASSSRDPSDGYTF. The CDR3 bases are TGTGCCAGCAGCTCTCGGGACCCCTCGGATGGCTACACCTTC.

The chain is built from TRBV7-2 and TRBJ2-7; maybe TRBD2 (5 bases). Trimming removed 1 base from V and 6 bases from J, with 10 bases in between. Germline V gene data show CDR1 as SGHTA and CDR2 as FQGNSA. The CDR3 contains 13 residues. The CDR3 is CASSLERDSEQYF. Written as DNA, the CDR3 is TGTGCCAGCAGCTTAGAGAGGGATTCCGAGCAGTACTTC.

This clonotype was observed many times. This chain uses TRBV29-1 with TRBJ2-6, with D possibly being TRBD2 (6 bases). The V and J ends lost 6 bases and 11 bases respectively, with 14 bases between them. The germline V gene has CDR1 SQVTM and CDR2 ANQGSEA. The CDR3 extends over 12 amino acids. The CDR3 coding sequence is TGCAGCGTCGGGACTCCGCCCGACGTCCTGACTTTC. Protein sequence: CSVGTPPDVLTF. The entire variable domain, with the rest obtained from reference TRBV29-1 and TRBJ2-6, is as follows: SAVISQKPSRDICQRGTSLTIQCQVDSQVTMMFWYRQQPGQSLTLIATANQGSEATYESGFVIDKFPISRPNLTFSTLTVSNMSPEDSSIYLCSVGTPPDVLTFGAGSRLTVL.

This clonotype was counted only a few times. The chain couples TRBV6-5 to TRBJ2-7; 9 nucleotides match TRBD2. The junction had 12 bases not matched to a gene; V was cut back by 3 bases and J by 6 bases. CDR3 length: 16 amino acids. CDR1 and CDR2 from the germline V gene are MNHEY and SVGAGI. CDR3 amino acids: CASSYGGGRAESEQYF. In DNA, the CDR3 is TGTGCCAGCAGTTATGGGGGCGGGAGGGCCGAGAGCGAGCAGTACTTC.

Only a few counts were recorded for this clonotype. The rearrangement links TRBV5-1 to TRBJ1-3; 7 bases map to TRBD1. The CDR3 is made up of 16 amino acids. J was trimmed by 2 bases and V by 0 bases; bases with no gene match: 5. Germline V lookup: CDR1 SGHRS, CDR2 YFSETQ. The CDR3 sequence: CASSLAPGTAGNTIYF. In DNA form, the CDR3 reads TGCGCCAGCAGCTTGGCCCCCGGGACAGCTGGAAACACCATATATTTT. Combining the CDR3 with reference TRBV5-1 and TRBJ1-3 gives the whole variable domain KAGVTQTPRYLIKTRGQQVTLSCSPISGHRSVSWYQQTPGQGLQFLFEYFSETQRNKGNFPGRFSGRQFSNSRSEMNVSTLELGDSALYLCASSLAPGTAGNTIYFGEGSWLTVV.